A selection of T cell receptor beta chains follows, all from one sample in a study of cytomegalovirus exposure and HLA in healthy donors. TCRdb's table, derived via immunoSEQ multiplex PCR, lists solely in-frame clones and lacks some. Seen here are about 150,000 clones, around 77% observed once, and the top ten hold about 1.4%. Sequencing was done on a sample of PBMCs. These receptors all come from a man aged 40-49 years in good health and CMV-seronegative. CDR3s include the opening cysteine and the closing phenylalanine or tryptophan. Each record gives: J gene, clone size, V gene, D gene, CDR3 protein, CDR3 DNA. D genes are given only for firm matches. The size of a clone is reported for some rows only, either as once, few or many, or as a class for expanded clones.

J: TRBJ2-7
size: -
V: TRBV6-6
D: TRBD2
CDR3: CASRPIAGPYEQYF
DNA: TGTGCCAGCAGACCCATAGCGGGACCCTACGAGCAGTACTTC

J: TRBJ2-7
size: -
V: TRBV18
D: -
CDR3: CASSPGTSTYEQYF
DNA: TGTGCCAGCTCACCAGGGACATCGACCTACGAGCAGTACTTC

J: TRBJ1-1
size: once
V: TRBV19
D: -
CDR3: CASSIVASGDTEAFF
DNA: TGTGCCAGTAGTATAGTAGCTTCGGGTGACACTGAAGCTTTCTTT

J: TRBJ1-1
size: -
V: TRBV5-4
D: -
CDR3: CASSLEENTEAFF
DNA: TGTGCCAGCAGCTTAGAGGAGAACACTGAAGCTTTCTTT

J: TRBJ2-1
size: -
V: TRBV15
D: -
CDR3: CATSSGTQGWNEQFF
DNA: TGTGCCACCAGTTCCGGGACACAGGGATGGAATGAGCAGTTCTTC

J: TRBJ1-5
size: -
V: TRBV2
D: TRBD1
CDR3: CASSGTGENQPQHF
DNA: TGTGCCAGCAGTGGGACAGGAGAAAATCAGCCCCAGCATTTT

J: TRBJ2-1
size: -
V: TRBV6-6
D: -
CDR3: CASSNAQVSYNEQFF
DNA: TGTGCCAGCAGTAACGCACAGGTCTCCTACAATGAGCAGTTCTTC

J: TRBJ1-4
size: -
V: TRBV29-1
D: TRBD1
CDR3: CSGSDRDNEKLFF
DNA: TGCAGCGGGTCGGACAGGGATAATGAAAAACTGTTTTTT

J: TRBJ2-7
size: -
V: TRBV9
D: TRBD2
CDR3: CASSVGLAGIYEQYF
DNA: TGTGCCAGCAGCGTGGGACTAGCGGGTATCTACGAGCAGTACTTC

J: TRBJ2-7
size: -
V: TRBV6-1
D: TRBD2
CDR3: CASTWVTSGSYEQYF
DNA: TGTGCCAGCACTTGGGTGACTAGCGGTTCCTACGAGCAGTACTTC

J: TRBJ2-1
size: -
V: TRBV7-3
D: -
CDR3: CASSPGQGPRYWGEQFF
DNA: TGTGCCAGCAGCCCAGGTCAGGGCCCGAGGTATTGGGGTGAGCAGTTCTTC

J: TRBJ1-2
size: -
V: TRBV13
D: -
CDR3: CASSVAPIQGASF
DNA: TGTGCCAGCAGCGTCGCCCCTATACAGGGCGCCAGCTTC

J: TRBJ2-1
size: few
V: TRBV19
D: TRBD2
CDR3: CASSISLAGVSEQFF
DNA: TGTGCCAGTAGTATCAGCCTAGCGGGAGTCTCTGAGCAGTTCTTC

J: TRBJ1-4
size: once
V: TRBV28
D: -
CDR3: CASSHYRDATNEKLFF
DNA: TGTGCCAGCAGTCATTACAGGGACGCAACTAATGAAAAACTGTTTTTT

J: TRBJ2-1
size: once
V: TRBV19
D: -
CDR3: CASSTEAGTYNEQFF
DNA: TGTGCCAGTAGTACCGAAGCGGGGACATACAATGAGCAGTTCTTC

J: TRBJ2-7
size: few
V: TRBV6-5
D: -
CDR3: CASSFTGEVYEQYF
DNA: TGTGCCAGCAGTTTTACAGGGGAGGTCTACGAGCAGTACTTC

J: TRBJ2-6
size: few
V: TRBV11-2
D: TRBD1
CDR3: CASSLRPDRTLSGANGLTF
DNA: TGTGCCAGCAGCTTACGCCCGGACAGGACCCTCTCTGGGGCCAACGGCCTGACTTTC

J: TRBJ2-3
size: -
V: TRBV5-1
D: -
CDR3: CASSLTGSVDTQYF
DNA: TGCGCCAGCAGCTTAACGGGATCGGTAGATACGCAGTATTTT

J: TRBJ1-4
size: -
V: TRBV7-3
D: -
CDR3: CASSLYRATNEKLFF
DNA: TGTGCCAGCAGCTTATACAGGGCAACTAATGAAAAACTGTTTTTT

J: TRBJ1-5
size: -
V: TRBV27
D: -
CDR3: CASSFSGAAQPQHF
DNA: TGTGCCAGCAGTTTTTCAGGGGCAGCGCAGCCCCAGCATTTT

J: TRBJ2-3
size: -
V: TRBV9
D: TRBD2
CDR3: CASSVTGRGSDTQYF
DNA: TGTGCCAGCAGCGTCACCGGGAGGGGATCAGATACGCAGTATTTT

J: TRBJ1-3
size: -
V: TRBV7-2
D: -
CDR3: CAVGGSSSGNTIYF
DNA: TGTGCCGTCGGCGGCTCGAGCTCTGGAAACACCATATATTTT

J: TRBJ2-1
size: -
V: TRBV5-8
D: TRBD1
CDR3: CASSLGQGSIFYNEQFF
DNA: TGTGCCAGCAGCTTAGGACAGGGGAGTATTTTCTACAATGAGCAGTTCTTC

J: TRBJ2-7
size: -
V: TRBV30
D: TRBD2
CDR3: CAWATSGRVEQYF
DNA: TGTGCCTGGGCGACTAGCGGGAGAGTGGAGCAGTACTTC

J: TRBJ1-6
size: -
V: TRBV28
D: TRBD1
CDR3: CASSLPGQGYNSPLHF
DNA: TGTGCCAGTTCTCTACCGGGACAGGGGTATAATTCACCCCTCCACTTT

J: TRBJ2-2
size: -
V: TRBV5-1
D: -
CDR3: CASSLDPGSGELFF
DNA: TGCGCCAGCAGCTTGGATCCAGGGTCCGGGGAGCTGTTTTTT

J: TRBJ2-1
size: -
V: TRBV7-3
D: -
CDR3: CASSLRGEQFF
DNA: TGTGCCAGCAGCTTACGCGGGGAGCAGTTCTTC

J: TRBJ2-2
size: -
V: TRBV19
D: TRBD1
CDR3: CASTRQGANTGELFF
DNA: TGTGCCAGTACCAGACAGGGGGCGAACACCGGGGAGCTGTTTTTT

J: TRBJ1-5
size: few
V: TRBV6-1
D: TRBD1
CDR3: CASSRQGGQPQHF
DNA: TGTGCCAGCAGCCGACAGGGGGGTCAGCCCCAGCATTTT

J: TRBJ2-7
size: -
V: TRBV7-9
D: TRBD2
CDR3: CASSPNGLAGGYEQYF
DNA: TGTGCCAGCAGCCCAAATGGACTAGCGGGAGGATACGAGCAGTACTTC

J: TRBJ2-7
size: few
V: TRBV5-4
D: TRBD2
CDR3: CASSLLLAGYEQYF
DNA: TGTGCCAGCAGCTTGTTACTAGCGGGCTACGAGCAGTACTTC

J: TRBJ2-6
size: -
V: TRBV9
D: -
CDR3: CASATGTPNGANVLTF
DNA: TGTGCCAGTGCCACAGGTACCCCTAATGGGGCCAACGTCCTGACTTTC

J: TRBJ1-2
size: -
V: TRBV7-9
D: TRBD1
CDR3: CASSFGQGEGYTF
DNA: TGTGCCAGCAGCTTCGGACAGGGGGAGGGCTACACCTTC

J: TRBJ2-3
size: -
V: TRBV9
D: -
CDR3: CASSGDIADTQYF
DNA: TGTGCCAGCAGCGGGGACATTGCAGATACGCAGTATTTT

J: TRBJ2-3
size: -
V: TRBV4-2
D: TRBD2
CDR3: CASSLPTSGIGDTQYF
DNA: TGTGCCAGCAGCCTACCGACTAGCGGGATTGGGGATACGCAGTATTTT

J: TRBJ2-1
size: -
V: TRBV5-4
D: TRBD2
CDR3: CASSQDTGGGYNEQFF
DNA: TGTGCCAGCAGCCAAGATACAGGCGGGGGATACAATGAGCAGTTCTTC

J: TRBJ1-5
size: -
V: TRBV2
D: -
CDR3: CASRGQGSNQPQHF
DNA: TGTGCCAGCAGGGGGCAGGGTAGCAATCAGCCCCAGCATTTT

J: TRBJ2-3
size: -
V: TRBV28
D: -
CDR3: CASSVLDTQYF
DNA: TGTGCCAGCAGCGTTTTAGATACGCAGTATTTT

J: TRBJ1-2
size: once
V: TRBV25-1
D: TRBD1
CDR3: CASRDRGQGYTF
DNA: TGTGCCAGCAGAGACAGGGGGCAAGGCTACACCTTC

J: TRBJ2-7
size: few
V: TRBV7-9
D: -
CDR3: CASSRTGNEQYF
DNA: TGTGCCAGCAGCCGGACGGGGAACGAGCAGTACTTC

J: TRBJ2-1
size: -
V: TRBV30
D: TRBD2
CDR3: CAAVIAGPEQFF
DNA: TGTGCCGCAGTAATAGCGGGCCCGGAGCAGTTCTTC

J: TRBJ2-2
size: -
V: TRBV6-1
D: -
CDR3: CASSDGVTTGELFF
DNA: TGTGCCAGCAGTGACGGGGTGACGACCGGGGAGCTGTTTTTT

J: TRBJ2-1
size: -
V: TRBV7-2
D: -
CDR3: CASSFEGRDEQFF
DNA: TGTGCCAGCAGCTTTGAGGGAAGGGATGAGCAGTTCTTC

J: TRBJ2-7
size: -
V: TRBV4-2
D: TRBD2
CDR3: CASSQDPPGAGGPGEQYF
DNA: TGTGCCAGCAGCCAAGACCCTCCCGGGGCGGGAGGGCCGGGAGAGCAGTACTTC

J: TRBJ1-2
size: once
V: TRBV19
D: -
CDR3: CASSISRPWQTPRRGYTF
DNA: TGTGCCAGTAGTATTTCAAGACCATGGCAGACTCCAAGGAGAGGCTACACCTTC

J: TRBJ2-2
size: -
V: TRBV1
D: -
CDR3: CTSSPRGGRAGELFF
DNA: TGCACCAGCAGCCCTAGGGGAGGGAGGGCCGGGGAGCTGTTTTTT

J: TRBJ2-5
size: -
V: TRBV5-1
D: TRBD2
CDR3: CASSLGVSGSHETQYF
DNA: TGCGCCAGCAGCTTAGGGGTTAGCGGGAGTCACGAGACCCAGTACTTC

J: TRBJ1-1
size: -
V: TRBV11-2
D: -
CDR3: CASRSIRGGTEAFF
DNA: TGTGCCAGCAGATCAATCAGGGGCGGCACTGAAGCTTTCTTT

J: TRBJ2-5
size: -
V: TRBV7-9
D: -
CDR3: CASSSVQSQETQYF
DNA: TGTGCCAGCAGCTCAGTACAGAGCCAAGAGACCCAGTACTTC

J: TRBJ2-7
size: -
V: TRBV9
D: -
CDR3: CASSAGLTPYEQYF
DNA: TGTGCCAGCAGCGCGGGACTTACGCCCTACGAGCAGTACTTC

J: TRBJ2-7
size: -
V: TRBV5-3
D: -
CDR3: CARSQTGSSYEQYF
DNA: TGTGCCAGAAGCCAAACAGGATCCTCCTACGAGCAGTACTTC

J: TRBJ2-7
size: -
V: TRBV6-5
D: TRBD1
CDR3: CASQKFGQAYEQYF
DNA: TGTGCCAGCCAAAAATTCGGACAGGCCTACGAGCAGTACTTC

J: TRBJ2-5
size: -
V: TRBV7-9
D: -
CDR3: CSSSPDGGTQYF
DNA: TGTTCCAGCAGCCCCGACGGCGGGACCCAGTACTTC

J: TRBJ1-1
size: -
V: TRBV29-1
D: -
CDR3: CSVESGLNTEAFF
DNA: TGCAGCGTTGAATCAGGGCTGAACACTGAAGCTTTCTTT

J: TRBJ1-6
size: few
V: TRBV19
D: -
CDR3: CASSGQAASPLHF
DNA: TGTGCCAGTAGTGGGCAGGCTGCTTCACCCCTCCACTTT